The T cell receptor beta chain described here comes from a study of molecular identifiers for immune sequencing clone quantification. Sorting isolated naive CD8 T cells as CD8+CD4-CCR7+CD45RA+ events. This clonotype is medium-sized (0.01 to 0.1%). MiXCR, run by TCRdb on the PCR reads, gives a single entry per CDR3 protein. The sample yields some 35,000 distinct CDR3 sequences, 15% to 20% seen once. This clonotype was sampled from a human donor in good health. Some libraries in this study had Jurkat cell RNA spiked in. The sample was naive CD8+ T cells from blood, with Jurkat cell RNA spiked in. The subset: FACS-sorted CD8+CD4-CCR7+CD45RA+ naive T cells.

In DNA, the CDR3 is TGTGCCAGCAGCCAAGACAGGGATTTCGCAGATACGCAGTATTTT. It is translated as CASSQDRDFADTQYF. This chain joins TRBV3-1 and TRBJ2-3, with a weak D call TRBD1 (5 bases). The CDR3 length is 15 residues. CDR1 LGHDT and CDR2 YNNKEL come from the germline V gene (reference sequence). Trimming removed 0 bases from V and 4 bases from J, with 11 bases in between.